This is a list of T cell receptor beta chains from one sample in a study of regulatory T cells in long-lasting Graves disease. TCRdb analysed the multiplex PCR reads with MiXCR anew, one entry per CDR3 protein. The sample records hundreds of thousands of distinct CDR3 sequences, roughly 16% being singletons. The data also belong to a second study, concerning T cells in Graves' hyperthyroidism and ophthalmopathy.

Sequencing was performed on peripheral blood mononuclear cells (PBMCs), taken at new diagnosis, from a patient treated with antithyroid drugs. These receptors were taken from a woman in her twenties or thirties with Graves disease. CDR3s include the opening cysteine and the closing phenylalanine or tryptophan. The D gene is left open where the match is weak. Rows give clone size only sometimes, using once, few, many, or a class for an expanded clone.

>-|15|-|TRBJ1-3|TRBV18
TGTGCCAGCTCACCATACGCAGACTCTGGAAACACCATATATTTT
CASSPYADSGNTIYF
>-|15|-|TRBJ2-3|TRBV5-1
TGCGCCAGCAGCTTGTGGGGCTCCGACACAGATACGCAGTATTTT
CASSLWGSDTDTQYF
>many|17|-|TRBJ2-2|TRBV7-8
TGTGCCAGCAGCTTACCCCCAGCGGCGGGGAACACCGGGGAGCTGTTTTTT
CASSLPPAAGNTGELFF
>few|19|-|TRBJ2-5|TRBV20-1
TGCAGTGCTAAAAGGTCTCGTAGGAGGGATTCGTACGCCCAAGAGACCCAGTACTTC
CSAKRSRRRDSYAQETQYF
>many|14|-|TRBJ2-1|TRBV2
TGTGCCATCGACCACAATCGCTCCTACAATGAGCAGTTCTTC
CAIDHNRSYNEQFF
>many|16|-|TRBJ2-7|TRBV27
TGTGCCAGCAGTTTATCCGTAAGCAGGGTGGGCTACGAGCAGTACTTC
CASSLSVSRVGYEQYF
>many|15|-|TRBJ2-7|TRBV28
TGTGCCAGCACTCCCTGGGGTAGCGCTTCCTACGAGCAGTACTTC
CASTPWGSASYEQYF
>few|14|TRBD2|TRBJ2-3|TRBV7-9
TGTGCCACCCTAGCGGGAGGTGGCACAGATACGCAGTATTTT
CATLAGGGTDTQYF
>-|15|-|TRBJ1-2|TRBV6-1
TGTGCCAGCAGTGAATGGGGGGTAGCTAACTATGGCTACACCTTC
CASSEWGVANYGYTF
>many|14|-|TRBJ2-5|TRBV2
TGTGCCAGCAGGCTCGACGCTTCCCAAGAGACCCAGTACTTC
CASRLDASQETQYF
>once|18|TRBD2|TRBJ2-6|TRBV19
TGTGCCAGTAGTGATGACGGGGGGATGGTTACTGGGGCCAACGTCCTGACTTTC
CASSDDGGMVTGANVLTF
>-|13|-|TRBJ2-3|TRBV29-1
TGCAGCGTTGAAGATTACTCTCCAGATACGCAGTATTTT
CSVEDYSPDTQYF
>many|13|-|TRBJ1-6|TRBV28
TGTGCCAGCAACACTCAGGGGCATTCACCCCTCCACTTT
CASNTQGHSPLHF
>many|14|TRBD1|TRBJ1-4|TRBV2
TGTGCCAGCACCAGACAGGGGATTAACGAAAAACTGTTTTTT
CASTRQGINEKLFF
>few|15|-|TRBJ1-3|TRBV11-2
TGTGCCAGCAGCCAGAATGGGGCTTCCGAAAACACCATATATTTT
CASSQNGASENTIYF
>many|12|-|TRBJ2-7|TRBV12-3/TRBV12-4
TGTGCCAGCAGTCCGACTAGTCTCGAGCAGTACTTC
CASSPTSLEQYF
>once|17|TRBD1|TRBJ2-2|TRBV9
TGTGCCAGCAGCGGGGGACAGGGGGAGCATTACACCGGGGAGCTGTTTTTT
CASSGGQGEHYTGELFF
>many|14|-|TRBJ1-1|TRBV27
TGTGCCAGCACTTCGGAGCGGTTTGGTTCTGAAGCTTTCTTT
CASTSERFGSEAFF
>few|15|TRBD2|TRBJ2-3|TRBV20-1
TGCAGTGCTAGAGAGTTCAGCAGCGGGAGAGATACGCAGTATTTT
CSAREFSSGRDTQYF
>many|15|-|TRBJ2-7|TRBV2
TGTGCCAGCAGTGAACCCTCGGGCAGAGCCTACGAGCAGTACTTC
CASSEPSGRAYEQYF
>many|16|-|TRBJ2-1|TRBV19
TGTGCCAGTAGTATGGAAACGGGTAGCTCCTACAATGAGCAGTTCTTC
CASSMETGSSYNEQFF
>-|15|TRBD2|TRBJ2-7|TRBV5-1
TGCGCCAGCAGCTTGGAACTAGCGGGCCCTTACGAGCAGTACTTC
CASSLELAGPYEQYF
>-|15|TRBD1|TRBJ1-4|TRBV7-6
TGTGCCAGCAGCCCAGGGGGCGTAGGGTCTGAAAAACTGTTTTTT
CASSPGGVGSEKLFF
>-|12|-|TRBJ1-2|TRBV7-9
TGTGCCAGCGCTACAGAGGGGTATGGCTACACCTTC
CASATEGYGYTF
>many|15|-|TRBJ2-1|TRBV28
TGTGCCAGCACCCCAGGGATGAGGGCTTACAATGAGCAGTTCTTC
CASTPGMRAYNEQFF
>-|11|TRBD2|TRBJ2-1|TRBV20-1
TGCAGTGCTAGAGATGTGGCGGGAGAGTTCTTC
CSARDVAGEFF
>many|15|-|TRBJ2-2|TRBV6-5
TGTGCCAGCAGTTATTCGGCGAGTGGCACCGGGGAGCTGTTTTTT
CASSYSASGTGELFF
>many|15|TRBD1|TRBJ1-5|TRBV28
TGTGCCAGCAGAGAAGGGACAGGCAGCAATCAGCCCCAGCATTTT
CASREGTGSNQPQHF
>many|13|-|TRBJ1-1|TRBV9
TGTGCCAGCAGCGTAAGCCTGAACACTGAAGCTTTCTTT
CASSVSLNTEAFF
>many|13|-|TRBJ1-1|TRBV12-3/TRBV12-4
TGTGCCAGTAGGTCGCTGGGGCGGGCTGAAGCTTTCTTT
CASRSLGRAEAFF
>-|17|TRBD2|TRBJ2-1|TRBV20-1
TGCAGCAGCGTGGAAGCGGGAGTCCCGCGCTCCTACAATGAGCAGTTCTTC
CSSVEAGVPRSYNEQFF
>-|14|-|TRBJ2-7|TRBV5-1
TGCGCCAGCAGCCCGCAGGCGATAGAATACGAGCAGTACTTC
CASSPQAIEYEQYF
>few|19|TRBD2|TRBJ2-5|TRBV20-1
TGCAGTGCTTTCGGGACTAGCGGGAGGGGTAGGGGGTACCAAGAGACCCAGTACTTC
CSAFGTSGRGRGYQETQYF
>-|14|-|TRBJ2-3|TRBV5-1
TGCGCCAGCAGCTTGGGCGGGACCTCAGATACGCAGTATTTT
CASSLGGTSDTQYF
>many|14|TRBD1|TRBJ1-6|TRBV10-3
TGTGCCATCAGAGCAGGACAGGAGAGTTCACCCCTCCACTTT
CAIRAGQESSPLHF
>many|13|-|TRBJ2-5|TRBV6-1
TGTGCCAGCAGTGGAGGGGTTGAAGAGACCCAGTACTTC
CASSGGVEETQYF
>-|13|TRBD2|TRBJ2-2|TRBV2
TGTGCCAGCAGGGCGACTAGCCCCGGGGAGCTGTTTTTT
CASRATSPGELFF
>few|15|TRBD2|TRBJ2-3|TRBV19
TGTGCCAGTAGGGGCAAGCGGGAGAGGATAGATACGCAGTATTTT
CASRGKRERIDTQYF
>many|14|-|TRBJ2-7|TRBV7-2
TGTGCCAGCAGCCCCGGAGGGGCTACCTACGAGCAGTACTTC
CASSPGGATYEQYF
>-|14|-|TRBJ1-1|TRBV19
TGTGCCAGTAGCCCCTTGAGCCCGAACACTGAAGCTTTCTTT
CASSPLSPNTEAFF